This T cell receptor (beta chain) was obtained from a study of long-term antiretroviral therapy in people with HIV. Notes on the study in general: Spans of CDR3 length were tighter for HIV repertoires than for controls. Specimen acquisition occurred between the mid-2000s and the late 2010s, potentially under older ART regimens.

Researchers report immunoSEQ v3.0 was run at survey level. The repertoire was sequenced with immunoSEQ multiplex PCR; TCRdb's copy has only in-frame clones and lacks some. The profile covers 20,000 to 30,000 clones, with about 86% appearing a single time and roughly 5% taken by the ten largest. Turning to this clone: Its target is not known.

The germline V gene encodes CDR1 LNHDA and CDR2 SQIVND (reference sequence). The V gene end was trimmed by 5 bases and the J gene end by 4 bases; junction bases not matched to a gene: 6. The CDR3 is 15 amino acids. The rearrangement links TRBV19 to TRBJ2-5; 11 bases are shared with TRBD2. The receptor's source is a man aged 18 to 29 with HIV. The sequenced sample was unsorted PBMCs, obtained 3 years after starting antiretroviral therapy. The CDR3 loop reads CASSSLAGAGETQYF. Written as DNA, the CDR3 is TGTGCCAGTAGTTCACTAGCGGGGGCAGGAGAGACCCAGTACTTC.